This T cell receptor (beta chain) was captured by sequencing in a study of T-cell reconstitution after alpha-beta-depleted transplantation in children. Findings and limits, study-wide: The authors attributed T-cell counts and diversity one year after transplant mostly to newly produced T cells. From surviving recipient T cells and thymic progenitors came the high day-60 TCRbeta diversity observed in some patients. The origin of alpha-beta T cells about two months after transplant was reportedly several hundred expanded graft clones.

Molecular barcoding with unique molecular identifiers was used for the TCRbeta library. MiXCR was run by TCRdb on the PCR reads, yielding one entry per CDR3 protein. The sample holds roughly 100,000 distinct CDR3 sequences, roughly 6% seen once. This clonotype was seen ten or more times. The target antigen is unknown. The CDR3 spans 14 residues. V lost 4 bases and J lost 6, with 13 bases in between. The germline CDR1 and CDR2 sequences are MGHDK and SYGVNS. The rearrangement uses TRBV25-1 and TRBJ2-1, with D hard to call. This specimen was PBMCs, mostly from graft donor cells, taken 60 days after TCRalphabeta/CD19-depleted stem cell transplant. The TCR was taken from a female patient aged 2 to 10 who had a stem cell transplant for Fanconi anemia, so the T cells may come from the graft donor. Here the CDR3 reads CASSVDPRRNEQFF. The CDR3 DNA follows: TGTGCCAGCAGTGTCGACCCGAGGCGCAATGAGCAGTTCTTC. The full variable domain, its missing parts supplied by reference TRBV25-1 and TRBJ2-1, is EADIYQTPRYLVIGTGKKITLECSQTMGHDKMYWYQQDPGMELHLIHYSYGVNSTEKGDLSSESTVSRIRTEHFPLTLESARPSHTSQYLCASSVDPRRNEQFFGPGTRLTVL.